The sequence of this TCR beta chain was determined in a study of T cell responses to AZD1222 COVID-19 vaccine. Notes on the study in general: Donors were largely white British and mainly female; clonal diversity was possibly underestimated. Among spike-specific TCRs, nearly half reportedly target unmutated variant regions. Only 5 to 7 AZD1222 recipients tested seropositive at baseline. Spike-spanning, vaccine-associated CD4 TCRs were dominant at 160-218 and 743-854.

Looked up from germline, CDR1 is SNHLY and CDR2 is FYNNEI. The V end lost 4 bases, the J end lost 7 bases, and 11 bases lay between the germline ends. The CDR3 is made up of 12 amino acids. Libraries were prepared by immunoSEQ multiplex PCR; TCRdb keeps only in-frame clonotypes and omits some of them. The sample has roughly 140,000 clones; about 87% are singletons. In regard to this clone: As yet, its antigen is unknown.

V and J are TRBV2 and TRBJ2-7; D may be TRBD2 (5 bases). The sample was peripheral blood, taken on day 0 of MenACWY control vaccination. This clonotype originated in an adult in good health. The CDR3 sequence: CASSGAGGEQYF. Written as DNA, the CDR3 is TGTGCCAGCAGTGGGGCGGGTGGGGAGCAGTACTTC.